This T cell receptor (beta chain) was sequenced for a study of blood T cell repertoires in COVID-19. About the research overall: Acute and convalescent COVID-19 specimens originated in the United States, Italy and Spain. Sources were T cells, B-cell-depleted T cells, or PBMCs; the material itself was cDNA or gDNA.

Some clones are missing from TCRdb's copy, which holds only in-frame ones; the method was immunoSEQ multiplex PCR. The sample lists around 260,000 clones, around 86% seen once, with about 3% in the top ten. Trimming shortened V by 5 bases and J by 3 bases, and 5 bases separated the two germline ends. The CDR3 sequence is 12 residues long. Germline lookup yields CDR1 MNHNY and CDR2 SVGAGI (reference sequence). The sequence derives from a woman aged 30 to 39 with active or convalescent COVID-19. This rearrangement joins TRBV6-6 to TRBJ1-3; D not resolved. Source material: peripheral blood. In DNA form, the CDR3 reads TGTGCCAGCAGTCCCATTGGAAACACCATATATTTT. It translates to CASSPIGNTIYF.